This T cell receptor (beta chain) is drawn from a study of cytomegalovirus exposure and HLA in healthy donors (dated by TCRdb to about 2017). Concerning the study at large: According to an earlier analysis of 587 of the donors, 150 million to 200 million T cells yielded some 110 million unique TCR beta sequences and 276 Gb of sequence data. Roughly 300 gigabases of sequencing data and 70 million to 100 million unique TCR sequences were included in an early release covering about 620 HLA-typed donors. Of the roughly 400 genotyped donors, approximately 83% fell in the genetic ancestry cluster associated with self-reported Caucasian donors. The study aimed to test whether signatures of past pathogen exposure could be identified by cataloging public T cell receptors. The study used immunosequencing to profile the T cell repertoires of approximately 690 subjects and linked those repertoires to cytomegalovirus serostatus. Along with the approximately 700-subject first cohort, a separate validation cohort of 120 different subjects was used. The study combined high-throughput TCR immunosequencing, statistical association of individual TCRs with disease status, and machine learning to predict cytomegalovirus infection status. In a later analysis, previously published TCR beta repertoires from some 640 donors were re-analyzed and high-resolution HLA genotyping was added so that TCR occurrence patterns could be studied. Rather than drawing on any new phenotypic data, the later analysis identified candidate immune exposures from TCR beta sequences and the way those sequences occurred across donors. To decide whether each TCR beta V gene segment behaved as functional or pseudogenic, an earlier analysis of 587 of the donors relied on high-throughput TCR beta sequencing. Donor age, sex, ethnicity and CMV serostatus were compiled alongside the repertoire data. A later genetic analysis used genome-wide SNP genotypes for about 60% of the roughly 670 donors, treating that subset as a discovery cohort. All discovery cohort repertoires had been generated using a single sequencing platform. HLA typing covered class I and class II loci at four-digit resolution. The number of donors typed differed by locus, with roughly 620-630 for A, B, C, DRB1 and DQB1, about 500 for DQA1, nearly 610 for DPA1, and approximately 470 for DPB1. Five DR-DQ haplotypes were handled as single units for association and clustering, since linkage in the cohort was strong. On average, approximately 250,000 unique TCR beta nucleotide sequences were sequenced per donor among 398 genotyped donors of the cohort, with roughly 18% of those sequences being non-productive.

This clone was observed once. Its antigen is currently not known. One base away there is no much larger clone; base qualities are not given. The germline V gene supplies CDR1 KGHSH and CDR2 LQKENI. The cysteine opens and the phenylalanine closes a CDR3 of 15 amino acids. Of all the DNA, just the CDR3 is kept, 45 bases in frame from base 1. V sheds 5 bases and J sheds 3 bases, leaving 17 bases between their ends. The receptor library was made with the immunoSEQ multiplex PCR assay. For the multiplex PCR, a mixture combining 60 forward primers for TCR Vbeta segments and 13 reverse primers for TCR Jbeta segments was used. The CDR3 region of rearranged TCR beta genes was amplified from genomic DNA by a multiplex PCR assay. The amplified TCR beta libraries were sequenced on the Illumina HiSeq System as 87-base-pair reads. In the original analysis: In a later analysis, 70 million to 95 million unique TCR beta chains were counted across the roughly 610 repertoires, and about 9.9 million of these chains were shared by at least two donors. Raw reads were error-corrected and collapsed into unique sequences by a nearest-neighbor algorithm in which closely related sequences were merged to remove PCR and sequencing errors. V, D and J gene segments were assigned by aligning CDR3 sequences to IMGT reference sequences. For a sequence to be retained, a match of at least six nucleotides was required to both a V gene segment and a J gene segment. A rearrangement counted as productive if the CDR3 had no stop codons and remained in frame with V and J, and every other rearrangement counted as non-productive. CDR3 was defined by IMGT convention, running from the second conserved V-encoded cysteine to the conserved J-encoded phenylalanine. Sequences without an unambiguous match to a single V gene segment were excluded from the earlier analysis of a few hundred of the donors. In an earlier analysis of more than 500 of the donors, a V segment was called functional when productive rearrangements were above 56.7%, and segregating when the standard deviation between donors exceeded 5%. A statistical classification framework was developed to diagnose cytomegalovirus status using the catalog of TCR beta chain sequences. V and J gene assignment, in a later analysis, came from comparing TCR nucleotide sequences with IMGT/GENE-DB human TR gene sequences. A later analysis assigned CDR3 sequences and most-parsimonious VDJ recombination scenarios with the TCRdist pipeline. In a later analysis, each TCR beta chain was defined by its CDR3 amino acid sequence together with its V-gene family, and reads without a unique V-gene family were excluded. As a way to deal with suspected cross-contamination and a sequencing artifact, a later analysis dropped 592 nucleotide sequences that were highly shared and had low generation probability. In a later analysis, a clonal expansion index for each public chain was calculated from normalized within-repertoire ranks of inferred template counts. In a later analysis, generation probabilities were computed using a VDJ recombination model fitted to out-of-frame rearrangements, and the results were checked against IGoR. In a later analysis, hypergeometric tests were used to score TCR-TCR, TCR-HLA and TCR-CMV co-occurrence, with a repertoire-size bias correction applied to TCR pairs. In a later analysis, false discovery rates were estimated by permuting HLA or CMV assignments 20 times. A later analysis grouped co-occurring TCRs with DBSCAN, adding TCRdist sequence similarity when clustering within HLA-allele-positive subsets. Repertoires with fewer than 30,000 or more than 120,000 public chains, plus five repertoires with anomalous nucleotide sharing, were excluded from co-occurrence clustering. As stored in TCRdb, this immuneACCESS dataset retains in-frame rearrangements with V and J assigned. A fraction of the clones does not appear; measured against another copy, unresolved V genes explain less than half of the discrepancy, and the remainder lacks a known reason. V and J calls plus clone size are reproduced from that table; the DNA served to infer D and trimming. The sample table holds fewer than 150,000 clones, of which 80% were seen once. The top ten constitute 6.5% to 7% of the sample.

The cohort comprised 710 or so healthy bone marrow donors. All cohort members were sampled while nominally healthy, although unrecorded immune exposures were likely present. The donor was CMV seropositive and was included in the group of 290 or so seropositive cohort members. A peripheral blood sample was collected from each donor, and TCR beta sequencing was performed on peripheral blood mononuclear cells. The Qiagen DNeasy Blood Extraction Kit was used to extract genomic DNA from the blood cell samples. What the work shows at the level of the full study, not this receptor alone: In vitro tests confirmed that a few of the cytomegalovirus-associated TCR beta chains recognize cytomegalovirus antigens. Assigning TCR associations to individual alleles was difficult when HLA alleles, especially DR and DQ, strongly co-occurred. A total of around 150 TCR beta chains were listed by the study as associated with cytomegalovirus. The authors suggested that the approach could potentially be extended to other disease states and immunological phenotypes. While some public TCRs were present in many individuals, most TCR sequences turned up only very rarely across donors. In a later analysis, most CMV-associated TCR beta chains were found to appear HLA-restricted, with HLA associations seemingly driven largely by CMV exposure. In a later analysis, TCR association rates were found to vary across HLA loci, with the most associated TCRs seen for DRB1 alleles and the fewest for HLA-C alleles. The classifier was reported to diagnose cytomegalovirus status with high specificity and sensitivity in both the original and validation cohorts. A later analysis found that HLA-associated TCR beta chains were more clonally expanded and had lower generation probabilities than equally common non-associated chains. According to a later analysis, parvovirus B19, influenza, CMV and Epstein-Barr virus appeared linked to several top co-occurrence clusters. According to a later genetic analysis, donors in an Asian-associated ancestry cluster had fewer N-insertions in productive TCRs than the approximately 690-donor mean. Linkage disequilibrium might explain the correlated functional status among segregating V segments, but an unknown experimental factor could not be excluded. An association between a missense DCLRE1C variant and V-gene and J-gene trimming of TCR beta chains was found in a later genetic analysis and replicated in an independent cohort. A later analysis associated 16,951 TCR beta sequences with specific HLA alleles at a false discovery rate of 0.05. The sequencing pipeline was judged likely to have produced a cluster of highly shared sequence variants as a technical artifact. A further reported finding was that TCR beta sequences accurately predicted the HLA-A and HLA-B alleles for most subjects in the first cohort. In an earlier analysis of fewer than 750 of the donors, most TCR beta V segments were observed in productive rearrangements about 90% or about 30% of the time, broadly matching IMGT annotations. Because HLA typing was unavailable for some donors at each locus, only the typed subset was used in association tests. This cohort had only TCR beta chains sequenced, and the lack of alpha or paired-chain data limited which features could be detected. Presence/absence analyses assumed roughly uniform sequencing depth across donors, an assumption that may not hold. Because the 87-base-pair reads could not distinguish some IMGT-functional V segments, including TRBV6-2 and TRBV6-3, those segments were excluded. CMV serostatus was the only immune exposure information available for the cohort. Seventeen rarely observed V segments, including chromosome 9 orphons, were excluded from the earlier analysis of approximately 500 of the donors because counts were too low.

The source material was PBMCs. The TCR sequence derives from a man between 40 and 49 years old in good health and CMV-seropositive. The V and J segments used are TRBV18 and TRBJ2-7; perhaps TRBD1 is the D gene, with 6 bases matching. The nucleotides are TGTGCCAGCTCATTGGCGACGACAGGAGACTACGAGCAGTACTTC. Translated, it gives CASSLATTGDYEQYF.